A selection of T cell receptor beta chains follows, all from one sample in a study of siplizumab effects on memory and regulatory T cells. The table came from immunoSEQ multiplex PCR; TCRdb's copy has only in-frame clones and leaves some out. The sample has about 91,000 clones, more than 95% seen once. Sequencing was performed on naive CD4+ T cells sorted from blood. These receptors all come from a human donor in good health. Both conserved end residues are part of each CDR3. The order of the fields is clone size, V gene, J gene, D gene, CDR3 DNA, CDR3 protein. The D gene is left open where the match is weak. Clone size appears in some rows only: once, few, many, or a class for an expanded clone.

clone_size: .
v_call: TRBV2
j_call: TRBJ1-1
d_call: .
cdr3_nt: TGTGCCAGCAGTGGGGTCGGTAACACTGAAGCTTTCTTT
cdr3_aa: CASSGVGNTEAFF

clone_size: .
v_call: TRBV10-3
j_call: TRBJ1-1
d_call: TRBD1
cdr3_nt: TGTGCCATCGGGGGTCGTTGGACAGGGACTGAAGCTTTCTTT
cdr3_aa: CAIGGRWTGTEAFF

clone_size: .
v_call: TRBV25-1
j_call: TRBJ1-1
d_call: TRBD1
cdr3_nt: TGTGCCAGTAGCGACAGGGGTGGCACTGAAGCTTTCTTT
cdr3_aa: CASSDRGGTEAFF

clone_size: .
v_call: TRBV28
j_call: TRBJ2-7
d_call: TRBD2
cdr3_nt: TGTGCCAGCAGGCCTGGGGCGGGGGAAATAAGGGAGCAGTACTTC
cdr3_aa: CASRPGAGEIREQYF

clone_size: .
v_call: TRBV30
j_call: TRBJ1-2
d_call: .
cdr3_nt: TGTGCCTGGATAAAAGGGAATAACTATGGCTACACCTTC
cdr3_aa: CAWIKGNNYGYTF

clone_size: .
v_call: TRBV6-1
j_call: TRBJ1-5
d_call: .
cdr3_nt: TGTGCCAGCAGTGTAAACAGCAATCAGCCCCAGCATTTT
cdr3_aa: CASSVNSNQPQHF

clone_size: .
v_call: TRBV15
j_call: TRBJ1-5
d_call: .
cdr3_nt: TGTGCCACCAGCACAGCCGGATATAGCAATCAGCCCCAGCATTTT
cdr3_aa: CATSTAGYSNQPQHF

clone_size: .
v_call: TRBV5-1
j_call: TRBJ1-1
d_call: .
cdr3_nt: TGCGCCAGCAGCTCCGGGACTTCGGACACTGAAGCTTTCTTT
cdr3_aa: CASSSGTSDTEAFF

clone_size: .
v_call: TRBV27
j_call: TRBJ2-2
d_call: TRBD1
cdr3_nt: TGTGCCAGCAGCGGGGGCAGGGGGCTCACCGGGGAGCTGTTTTTT
cdr3_aa: CASSGGRGLTGELFF

clone_size: .
v_call: TRBV10-3
j_call: TRBJ1-1
d_call: TRBD1
cdr3_nt: TGTGCCGCTATAGGACAGGGGACGACTGAAGCTTTCTTT
cdr3_aa: CAAIGQGTTEAFF

clone_size: .
v_call: TRBV2
j_call: TRBJ1-2
d_call: .
cdr3_nt: TGTGCCAGCACGGGGGATGGGCTGATCTATGGCTACACCTTC
cdr3_aa: CASTGDGLIYGYTF

clone_size: .
v_call: TRBV6-5
j_call: TRBJ1-5
d_call: .
cdr3_nt: TGTGCCAGCAGGCCGGAGGGCAATCAGCCCCAGCATTTT
cdr3_aa: CASRPEGNQPQHF

clone_size: .
v_call: TRBV7-2
j_call: TRBJ2-3
d_call: .
cdr3_nt: TGTGCCAGCAGCTTCGAGGGCACAGATACGCAGTATTTT
cdr3_aa: CASSFEGTDTQYF

clone_size: .
v_call: TRBV5-1
j_call: TRBJ2-7
d_call: .
cdr3_nt: TGCGCCAGCAGCTTTGGTGGGGGGACCGCGTACGAGCAGTACTTC
cdr3_aa: CASSFGGGTAYEQYF

clone_size: .
v_call: TRBV12-5
j_call: TRBJ1-5
d_call: .
cdr3_nt: TGTGCTAGTGGTTTCGACACTGAAACTCATAGCAATCAGCCCCAGCATTTT
cdr3_aa: CASGFDTETHSNQPQHF

clone_size: .
v_call: TRBV4-1
j_call: TRBJ1-2
d_call: .
cdr3_nt: TGCGCCAGCAGCCAAGTTGGGGGGGGGCAGAAGTATGGCTACACCTTC
cdr3_aa: CASSQVGGGQKYGYTF

clone_size: .
v_call: TRBV11-2
j_call: TRBJ2-1
d_call: .
cdr3_nt: TGTGCCAGCAGCCCCGTCCAAGGCCGGGCCAATGAGCAGTTCTTC
cdr3_aa: CASSPVQGRANEQFF

clone_size: .
v_call: TRBV6-1
j_call: TRBJ2-1
d_call: TRBD2
cdr3_nt: TGTGCCAGCCCCGGTCGGGGGGGGTACAATGAGCAGTTCTTC
cdr3_aa: CASPGRGGYNEQFF

clone_size: .
v_call: TRBV19
j_call: TRBJ1-5
d_call: .
cdr3_nt: TGTGCCAGTAGTATGGGCAGGGTGGATCAGCCCCAGCATTTT
cdr3_aa: CASSMGRVDQPQHF

clone_size: .
v_call: TRBV28
j_call: TRBJ2-3
d_call: .
cdr3_nt: TGTGCCAGCAGTGCGGGCCCCACAGATACGCAGTATTTT
cdr3_aa: CASSAGPTDTQYF

clone_size: .
v_call: TRBV10-2
j_call: TRBJ2-2
d_call: TRBD1
cdr3_nt: TGCGCCAGCAGTGCAAACAGACAGGGAACCGGGGAGCTGTTTTTT
cdr3_aa: CASSANRQGTGELFF

clone_size: .
v_call: TRBV12-5
j_call: TRBJ2-5
d_call: .
cdr3_nt: TGTGCTAGTGGGGGGACAAGCCAAGAGACCCAGTACTTC
cdr3_aa: CASGGTSQETQYF

clone_size: .
v_call: TRBV18
j_call: TRBJ2-5
d_call: .
cdr3_nt: TGTGCCAGCTCACCATACCAAGAGACCCAGTACTTC
cdr3_aa: CASSPYQETQYF

clone_size: few
v_call: TRBV6-5
j_call: TRBJ1-1
d_call: .
cdr3_nt: TGTGCCAGCAGGACAGTTTACACTGAAGCTTTCTTT
cdr3_aa: CASRTVYTEAFF

clone_size: .
v_call: TRBV27
j_call: TRBJ1-6
d_call: TRBD1
cdr3_nt: TGTGCCAGCAGTACAGCTAACAGGGGGGTGGGGGGACCGTATTCCTATAATTCACCCCTCCACTTT
cdr3_aa: CASSTANRGVGGPYSYNSPLHF

clone_size: .
v_call: TRBV21-1
j_call: TRBJ2-2
d_call: .
cdr3_nt: TGTGCCAGAAACGAACTAGATACCGGGGAGCTGTTTTTT
cdr3_aa: CARNELDTGELFF

clone_size: .
v_call: TRBV10-2
j_call: TRBJ1-1
d_call: .
cdr3_nt: TGCGCCAGCAGTGATTGGGAGGGCACTGAAGCTTTCTTT
cdr3_aa: CASSDWEGTEAFF

clone_size: .
v_call: TRBV6-5
j_call: TRBJ1-1
d_call: TRBD1
cdr3_nt: TGTGCCAGCAAGGACAGGGGGTTGAACACTGAAGCTTTCTTT
cdr3_aa: CASKDRGLNTEAFF

clone_size: .
v_call: TRBV9
j_call: TRBJ2-3
d_call: TRBD2
cdr3_nt: TGTGCCAGCAGCGCGACTAGCGGGGGGGCGAATACGCAGTATTTT
cdr3_aa: CASSATSGGANTQYF

clone_size: .
v_call: TRBV2
j_call: TRBJ1-5
d_call: .
cdr3_nt: TGTGCCAGCAGTGAACAAACACAAGGTACCGCCCAGCATTTT
cdr3_aa: CASSEQTQGTAQHF

clone_size: .
v_call: TRBV2
j_call: TRBJ2-5
d_call: .
cdr3_nt: TGTGCCAGCAGTGAGGATAAAATGATCCAGTACTTC
cdr3_aa: CASSEDKMIQYF

clone_size: .
v_call: TRBV28
j_call: TRBJ2-2
d_call: TRBD1
cdr3_nt: TGTGCCAGCAGTCCAACCGGGACAGGGAGCACCGGGGAGCTGTTTTTT
cdr3_aa: CASSPTGTGSTGELFF

clone_size: .
v_call: TRBV20-1
j_call: TRBJ2-1
d_call: .
cdr3_nt: TGCAGTGCTGGACTCCCCAATGAGCAGTTCTTC
cdr3_aa: CSAGLPNEQFF

clone_size: .
v_call: TRBV5-1
j_call: TRBJ2-5
d_call: .
cdr3_nt: TGCGCCAGCAGAACCCACGGGGGAGAGACCCAGTACTTC
cdr3_aa: CASRTHGGETQYF

clone_size: .
v_call: TRBV2
j_call: TRBJ1-5
d_call: TRBD1
cdr3_nt: TGTGCCACCCGACAGGGGATAGGTCAGCCCCAGCATTTT
cdr3_aa: CATRQGIGQPQHF

clone_size: .
v_call: TRBV19
j_call: TRBJ2-2
d_call: .
cdr3_nt: TGTGCCAGTACCCCTCTTGGCAGGGGGGGTACCGGGGAGCTGTTTTTT
cdr3_aa: CASTPLGRGGTGELFF

clone_size: .
v_call: TRBV10-3
j_call: TRBJ2-3
d_call: .
cdr3_nt: TGTGCCATCACCCCGGCGGGGAGCACAGATACGCAGTATTTT
cdr3_aa: CAITPAGSTDTQYF

clone_size: .
v_call: TRBV15
j_call: TRBJ2-5
d_call: .
cdr3_nt: TGTGCCACCAGCAGATTAACAACTAGAGCGGAGACCCAGTACTTC
cdr3_aa: CATSRLTTRAETQYF

clone_size: .
v_call: TRBV6-1
j_call: TRBJ2-1
d_call: TRBD2
cdr3_nt: TGTGCCAGCAGTGAAAGGCCTAGCGGGGGGCTCATAAGCTCCTACAATGGGCAGTTCTTC
cdr3_aa: CASSERPSGGLISSYNGQFF